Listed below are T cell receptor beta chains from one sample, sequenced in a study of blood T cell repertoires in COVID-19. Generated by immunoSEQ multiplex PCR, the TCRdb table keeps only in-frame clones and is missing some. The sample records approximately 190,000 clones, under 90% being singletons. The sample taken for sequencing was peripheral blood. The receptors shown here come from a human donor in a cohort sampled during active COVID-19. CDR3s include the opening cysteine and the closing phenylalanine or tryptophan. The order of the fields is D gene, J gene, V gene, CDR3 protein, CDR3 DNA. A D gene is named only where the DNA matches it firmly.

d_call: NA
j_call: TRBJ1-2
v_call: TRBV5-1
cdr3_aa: CASSPRGGSYGYTF
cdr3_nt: TGCGCCAGCAGCCCGCGGGGCGGGAGCTATGGCTACACCTTC

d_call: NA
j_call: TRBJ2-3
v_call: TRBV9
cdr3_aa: CASSVGTGTSTDTQYF
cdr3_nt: TGTGCCAGCAGCGTAGGAACAGGTACTAGCACAGATACGCAGTATTTT

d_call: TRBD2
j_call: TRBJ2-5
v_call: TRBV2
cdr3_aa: CASSEFLAAQETQYF
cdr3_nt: TGTGCCAGCAGTGAATTTCTAGCGGCTCAAGAGACCCAGTACTTC

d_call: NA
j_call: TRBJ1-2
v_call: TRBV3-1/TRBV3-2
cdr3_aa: CASSAETWAASNGYTF
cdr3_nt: TGTGCCAGCAGCGCCGAGACCTGGGCGGCTAGCAATGGCTACACCTTC

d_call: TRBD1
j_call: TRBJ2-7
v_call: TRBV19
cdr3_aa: CASSSFPGQGSNEQYF
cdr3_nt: TGTGCCAGTAGTAGTTTCCCTGGACAGGGGTCCAACGAGCAGTACTTC

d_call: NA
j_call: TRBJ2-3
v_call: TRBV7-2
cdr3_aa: CASSYSYWGVRNTQYF
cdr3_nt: TGTGCCAGCAGTTATTCCTACTGGGGAGTCAGAAATACGCAGTATTTT

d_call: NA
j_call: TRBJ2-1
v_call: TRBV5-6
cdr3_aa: CASSFPVGGEQFF
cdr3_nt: TGTGCCAGCAGCTTCCCAGTCGGCGGGGAGCAGTTCTTC

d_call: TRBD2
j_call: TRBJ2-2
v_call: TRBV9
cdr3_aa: CASSDGTSFLTGELFF
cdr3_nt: TGTGCCAGCAGTGACGGGACTAGCTTCCTCACCGGGGAGCTGTTTTTT

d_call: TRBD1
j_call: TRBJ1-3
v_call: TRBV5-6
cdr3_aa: CASSLTGDYLRGNTIYF
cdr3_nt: TGTGCCAGCAGCTTAACAGGGGATTACCTGAGGGGAAACACCATATATTTT

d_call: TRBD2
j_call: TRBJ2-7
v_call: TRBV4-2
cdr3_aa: CASSQVGTSGPLYAPYEQYF
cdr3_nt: TGTGCCAGCAGCCAAGTGGGTACTAGCGGGCCTCTCTATGCCCCCTACGAGCAGTACTTC

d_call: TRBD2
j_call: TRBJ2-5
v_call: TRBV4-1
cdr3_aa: CASSQDAAGVMETQYF
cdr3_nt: TGCGCCAGCAGCCAAGATGCCGCGGGGGTGATGGAGACCCAGTACTTC

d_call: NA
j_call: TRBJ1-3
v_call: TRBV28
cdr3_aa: CASTQDRPNSGNTIYF
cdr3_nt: TGTGCCAGCACACAAGACAGGCCCAACTCTGGAAACACCATATATTTT

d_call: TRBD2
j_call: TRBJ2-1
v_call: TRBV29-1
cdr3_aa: CSVGATGTSIEQFF
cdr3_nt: TGCAGCGTTGGTGCAACCGGGACTAGTATTGAGCAGTTCTTC

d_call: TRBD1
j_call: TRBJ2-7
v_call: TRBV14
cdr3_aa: CASSLLTAGGFYEQYF
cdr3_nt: TGTGCCAGCAGCCTCCTTACGGCAGGGGGTTTCTACGAGCAGTACTTC

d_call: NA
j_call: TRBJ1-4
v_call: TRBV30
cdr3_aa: CAWSVQGSEKLFF
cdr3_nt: TGTGCCTGGAGTGTACAGGGTAGTGAAAAACTGTTTTTT

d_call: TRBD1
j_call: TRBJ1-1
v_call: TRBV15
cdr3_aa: CATSRGGQANTEAFF
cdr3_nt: TGTGCCACCAGCAGAGGGGGACAGGCGAACACTGAAGCTTTCTTT

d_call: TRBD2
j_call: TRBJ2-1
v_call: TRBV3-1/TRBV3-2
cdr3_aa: CASSQLAGESNEQFF
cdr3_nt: TGTGCCAGCAGCCAGTTAGCGGGGGAGAGCAATGAGCAGTTCTTC

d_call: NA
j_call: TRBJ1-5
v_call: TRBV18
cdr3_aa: CASSIDTGSNQPQHF
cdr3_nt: TGTGCCAGCTCAATTGACACCGGTAGCAATCAGCCCCAGCATTTT

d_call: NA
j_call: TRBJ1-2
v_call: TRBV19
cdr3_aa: CASSIQGYGGYTF
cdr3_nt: TGTGCCAGTAGTATACAGGGGTATGGAGGCTACACCTTC

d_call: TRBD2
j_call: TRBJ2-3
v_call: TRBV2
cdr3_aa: CASRGGSTDTQYF
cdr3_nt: TGTGCCAGCAGGGGAGGGTCCACAGATACGCAGTATTTT

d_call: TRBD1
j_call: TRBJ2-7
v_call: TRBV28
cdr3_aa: CASSPTGTGLYEQYF
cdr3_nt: TGTGCCAGCAGTCCAACCGGGACAGGGCTCTACGAGCAGTACTTC

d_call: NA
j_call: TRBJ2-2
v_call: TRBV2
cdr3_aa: CASSLHNAGELFF
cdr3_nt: TGTGCCAGCAGCCTCCACAATGCCGGGGAGCTGTTTTTT

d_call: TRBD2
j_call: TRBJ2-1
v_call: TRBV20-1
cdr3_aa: CSASSGGTRLYNEQFF
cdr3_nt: TGCAGTGCTAGTAGCGGGGGGACACGTCTTTACAATGAGCAGTTCTTC